The clone carrying this T cell receptor (beta chain) has only a few counts. Its antigen remains unknown. After removal of 3 bases from V and 6 bases from J, the junction contained 4 bases not matched to a gene. This CDR3 region has 13 residues. Germline CDR1 and CDR2: LGHNA and YSLEER. Method: immunoSEQ multiplex PCR; TCRdb's copy keeps in-frame clones and lacks some. The repertoire has 45,000 to 60,000 clones, roughly 80% of them found once; the top ten carry about 2%. This sample is part of a study of a mutant IDH1 vaccine in newly diagnosed glioma. Overall study context: Treated individuals were about 60% male and approximately 40% female, averaging about 42 years of age.

Time point specified: baseline, week 1 (first vaccination visit). The treatment was: pre-vaccination baseline after standard-of-care therapy. Every donor had a new WHO grade 3 or 4 astrocytoma that was IDH1-mutant, with loss of nuclear ATRX. Findings and limits, study-wide: Whatever changes occurred in top peripheral T cell clonotypes seemed unrelated to pseudoprogression.

The specimen was PBMCs, collected from a glioma patient treated with radiotherapy, temozolomide or both. V usage is TRBV4-3 and J usage is TRBJ1-2, with 7 nucleotides matching TRBD1. This receptor was obtained from a woman in her thirties or forties with glioma. The CDR3, as DNA: TGCGCCAGCAGCCAGACAGGGATTAATGGCTACACCTTC. Its translation: CASSQTGINGYTF.